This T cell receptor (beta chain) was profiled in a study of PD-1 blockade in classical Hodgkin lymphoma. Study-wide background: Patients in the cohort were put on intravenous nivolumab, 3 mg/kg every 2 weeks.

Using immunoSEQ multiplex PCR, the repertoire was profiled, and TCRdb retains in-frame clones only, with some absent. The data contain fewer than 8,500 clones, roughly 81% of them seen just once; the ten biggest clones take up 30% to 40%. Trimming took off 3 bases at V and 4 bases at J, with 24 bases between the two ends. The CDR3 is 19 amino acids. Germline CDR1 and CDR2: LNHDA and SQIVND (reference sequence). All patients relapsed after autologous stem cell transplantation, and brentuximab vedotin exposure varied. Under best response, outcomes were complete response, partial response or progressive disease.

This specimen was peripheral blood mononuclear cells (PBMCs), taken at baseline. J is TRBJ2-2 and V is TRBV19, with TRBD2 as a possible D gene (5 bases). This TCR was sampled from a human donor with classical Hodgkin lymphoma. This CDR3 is CASSIYPPRVGRVTGELFF. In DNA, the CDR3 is TGTGCCAGTAGTATCTACCCCCCCCGGGTAGGGCGGGTCACCGGGGAGCTGTTTTTT. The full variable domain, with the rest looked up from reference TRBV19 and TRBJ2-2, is DGGITQSPKYLFRKEGQNVTLSCEQNLNHDAMYWYRQDPGQGLRLIYYSQIVNDFQKGDIAEGYSVSREKKESFPLTVTSAQKNPTAFYLCASSIYPPRVGRVTGELFFGEGSRLTVL.